This passage covers 20 T cell receptor beta chains from one sample sequenced in a study of patients and donors after allogeneic stem cell transplantation. Via MiXCR, TCRdb re-called the RT-PCR reads, giving one row per CDR3 protein. Here the sample spans 190,000 or so distinct CDR3 sequences, around 40% being singletons. The specimen sequenced was blood, either unsorted or a sorted T cell fraction (not recorded which). Receptors originate from a human donor who was either an allogeneic HSCT recipient or a stem cell or donor lymphocyte infusion donor (not recorded which). It is not recorded whose cells these are; they may come from a transplant donor.

This clonotype was recorded once. The rearrangement links TRBV5-1 to TRBJ2-3; 7 nucleotides match TRBD1. Losses at the gene ends were 3 bases for V and 2 bases for J; bases not matched to a gene: 3. This CDR3 has 14 amino acids. Germline values: CDR1 SGHRS, CDR2 YFSETQ. Written as DNA, the CDR3 is TGCGCCAGCAGCTCGGGGACAGTCACAGATACGCAGTATTTT. Its protein is CASSSGTVTDTQYF.

This clonotype was picked up a small number of times. The chain is built from TRBV27 and TRBJ1-1; 7 nucleotides align to TRBD1. The CDR3 totals 15 residues. J gave up 6 bases and V 6 bases, and 13 bases lay outside the gene matches. Germline V gene sequence: CDR1 MNHEY, CDR2 SMNVEV (reference sequence). In DNA, the CDR3 is TGTGCCAGCAGCTCGGGACAGTGGCGGTACCCTGAAGCTTTCTTT. Amino acids: CASSSGQWRYPEAFF.

The chain recombines TRBV6-2 or TRBV6-3 with TRBJ1-1; D is unclear. This CDR3 has 14 residues. Germline CDR1 reads MNHEY; CDR2 reads SVGEGT. Between the trimmed V and J ends, which lost 4 bases and 6 bases, there was a span of 15 bases. CDR3 loop: CASSSTHRTAEAFF. The CDR3 nucleotides are TGTGCCAGCAGTTCAACCCACCGAACTGCTGAAGCTTTCTTT.

This rearrangement joins TRBV5-4 to TRBJ1-2; D remains unclear. Trimming left V 0 bases short and J 6 bases short, with 6 bases between. Germline values: CDR1 SGHNT, CDR2 YYREEE (reference sequence). The length of the CDR3 is 12 residues. CDR3 loop: CASSLVGHGYTF. As DNA, the CDR3 is TGTGCCAGCAGCTTGGTAGGCCATGGCTACACCTTC.

This clonotype came up a few times. The J gene is TRBJ1-3, the V gene TRBV6-6; TRBD1 matches at 8 bases. Per germline, CDR1 MNHNY and CDR2 SVGAGI (reference sequence). Trimming at V came to 4 bases and at J to 4 bases, leaving 6 bases not matched to a gene. This CDR3 contains 15 residues. CDR3 DNA sequence: TGTGCCAGCAGTTCCAAGACAGGGGCCGGAAACACCATATATTTT. Protein: CASSSKTGAGNTIYF.

V and J are TRBV9 and TRBJ2-2; D unclear. CDR3 length: 14 amino acids. V dropped 2 bases and J dropped 2 bases, with 7 bases sitting between them. Germline V gene lookup returns CDR1 SGDLS and CDR2 YYNGEE. CDR3 DNA: TGTGCCAGCAGCGTTGGCACCAACACCGGGGAGCTGTTTTTT. It translates to CASSVGTNTGELFF.

A few counts support this clonotype. The chain has TRBV7-2 and TRBJ1-2; TRBD1 might be the D (5 bases). The CDR3 has 16 residues. The germline gives CDR1 SGHTA, CDR2 FQGNSA. V was clipped by 4 bases and J by 1 base, with 16 bases between them. CDR3 coding DNA: TGTGCCAGCAGCTCCCGGGGGGGTGACAGTAACTATGGCTACACCTTC. Its protein product is CASSSRGGDSNYGYTF. The full variable domain, rest sourced from reference TRBV7-2 and TRBJ1-2, is GAGVSQSPSNKVTEKGKDVELRCDPISGHTALYWYRQSLGQGLEFLIYFQGNSAPDKSGLPSDRFSAERTGGSVSTLTIQRTQQEDSAVYLCASSSRGGDSNYGYTFGSGTRLTVV.

This clonotype has a single count. The chain combines TRBV5-4 with TRBJ2-4; the D gene is possibly TRBD2 (6 bases). Germline CDR1 reads SGHNT; CDR2 reads YYREEE (reference sequence). The CDR3 has 14 residues. V was pared by 0 bases and J by 6 bases, with 10 bases between. CDR3 sequence (DNA): TGTGCCAGCAGCTTGGATAGCGGAACAAACATTCAGTACTTC. Its protein product is CASSLDSGTNIQYF.

The V call is TRBV20-1, the J call TRBJ2-7; D is possibly TRBD1 (6 bases). The CDR3 length is 14 residues. V lost 2 bases and J 1 base, leaving 12 bases between the germline ends. The germline CDR1 and CDR2 sequences are DFQATT and SNEGSKA (reference sequence). CDR3 coding DNA: TGCAGTGCTAGAAGGACAGCGTTATCCTACGAGCAGTACTTC. Residues: CSARRTALSYEQYF.

The V and J genes are TRBV11-2 and TRBJ2-3, with D possibly matching TRBD1 (5 bases). CDR1 and CDR2 (germline): SGHAT, FQNNGV. With 0 bases removed from V and 10 bases from J, the gap between germline ends came to 8 bases. The CDR3 sequence is 12 residues long. As DNA, the CDR3 is TGTGCCAGCAGCTTAGAGGCAGGGCCGCAGTATTTT. Its protein product is CASSLEAGPQYF.

This clonotype appeared many times. The rearrangement links TRBV7-9 to TRBJ1-1, with 7 bases that match TRBD1. V lost 5 bases, J lost 0 bases, and 3 bases stayed unmatched. This CDR3 is 14 amino acids long. From germline, CDR1 is SEHNR and CDR2 FQNEAQ (reference sequence). The CDR3 region is CASSAGQMNTEAFF. The CDR3 DNA sequence: TGTGCCAGCAGCGCGGGACAGATGAACACTGAAGCTTTCTTT.

The count of this clonotype is one. The rearrangement joins TRBV24-1 to TRBJ2-5; 10 bases match TRBD2. Trimming at V came to 5 bases and at J to 1 base, leaving 3 bases not matched to a gene. The CDR3 has 15 amino acids. Looked up from germline, CDR1 is KGHDR and CDR2 is SFDVKD. The CDR3 coding sequence is TGTGCCACCAGTGTTATAGCGGGGGGCCAAGAGACCCAGTACTTC. Its protein is CATSVIAGGQETQYF.

This chain joins TRBV5-5 and TRBJ2-7; D is unclear. Germline CDR1 is SGHKS and CDR2 is YYEKEE (reference sequence). CDR3 length: 14 residues. Trimming cost V 4 bases and J 0 bases, with 11 bases left between them. The CDR3 sequence: CASSPLSRSYEQYF. CDR3 DNA: TGTGCCAGCAGCCCGCTAAGCCGCTCCTACGAGCAGTACTTC.

In nucleotides, the CDR3 is TGTGCCAGCCAGGGGAATGGACAGGACCAGCCCCAGCATTTT. This translates into CASQGNGQDQPQHF. V is TRBV7-2 and J is TRBJ1-5, with 7 nucleotides matching TRBD1. The CDR3 covers 14 residues. Germline V lookup: CDR1 SGHTA, CDR2 FQGNSA. Losses at the gene ends were 8 bases for V and 7 bases for J; bases not matched to a gene: 11.

The V call is TRBV29-1, the J call TRBJ1-2; D gene ambiguous. Germline assignment: CDR1 SQVTM and CDR2 ANQGSEA. The CDR3 covers 10 residues. V lost 3 bases, J lost 4 bases, and 3 bases lay in between. The CDR3 sequence is CSVDPYGYTF. The CDR3 coding sequence is TGCAGCGTTGATCCCTATGGCTACACCTTC.

The J gene is TRBJ1-1, the V gene TRBV20-1; D is possibly TRBD1 (5 bases). Germline CDR1 DFQATT, CDR2 SNEGSKA (reference sequence). This CDR3 region has 16 residues. V lost 0 bases to trimming and J lost 4 bases, with 18 bases between them. The chain's CDR3 is CSARDLWGDWVTEAFF. The CDR3, as DNA: TGCAGTGCTAGAGATCTCTGGGGGGATTGGGTCACTGAAGCTTTCTTT.

CDR3 sequence: CSAWTLGEGETQYF. The CDR3, as DNA: TGCAGCGCCTGGACTCTAGGGGAGGGGGAGACCCAGTACTTC. This chain links TRBV29-1 with TRBJ2-5; 7 positions agree with TRBD2. This CDR3 region has 14 residues. Germline CDR1 is SQVTM and CDR2 is ANQGSEA. Germline trimming cut 7 bases from V and 5 bases from J; bases unmatched to any gene: 13. Looking up the rest from reference TRBV29-1 and TRBJ2-5 gives the full variable domain: SAVISQKPSRDICQRGTSLTIQCQVDSQVTMMFWYRQQPGQSLTLIATANQGSEATYESGFVIDKFPISRPNLTFSTLTVSNMSPEDSSIYLCSAWTLGEGETQYFGPGTRLLVL.

This clonotype was picked up a small number of times. V is TRBV12-3 or TRBV12-4 and J is TRBJ1-4, with 7 bases lining up with TRBD1. The V gene end was trimmed by 6 bases and the J gene end by 7 bases; junction bases not matched to a gene: 11. The CDR3 is made up of 15 amino acids. This chain's CDR3 is CASSYTGVFGEKLFF. The CDR3 DNA follows: TGTGCCAGCAGCTATACAGGGGTTTTCGGTGAAAAACTGTTTTTT.

This clonotype was seen ten or more times. J is TRBJ2-5 and V is TRBV6-6; 10 bases match TRBD2. Germline assignment: CDR1 MNHNY and CDR2 SVGAGI (reference sequence). The trim removed 2 bases at V and 5 bases at J, leaving 8 bases unmatched. This CDR3 has 16 amino acids. CDR3 amino acids: CASSYEAGGLKETQYF. The CDR3 nucleotides are TGTGCCAGCAGTTACGAAGCGGGGGGGCTCAAGGAGACCCAGTACTTC.

The chain carries TRBV29-1 and TRBJ1-5, with 9 bases matching TRBD1. After removal of 6 bases from V and 4 bases from J, the junction contained 4 bases not matched to a gene. In germline, CDR1 is SQVTM, CDR2 ANQGSEA. The CDR3 is made up of 13 amino acids. In DNA form, the CDR3 reads TGCAGCGTCGGACAGGGGACGAATCAGCCCCAGCATTTT. The encoded protein is CSVGQGTNQPQHF.